Sequencing of this TCR beta chain was carried out in a study of control samples from healthy donors and cancer patients (TCRdb year 2020). Turning to this clone: No cognate antigen has been identified for it. It has no much larger one-base neighbor in the sample; base qualities were not kept.

The library was produced with the immunoSEQ multiplex PCR assay. TCRdb obtained this table from immuneACCESS and retained in-frame rearrangements with V and J assigned. These tables miss some clones; where compared with another copy, unresolved V genes account for less than half of the shortfall, and the remainder is unexplained. The sample table records about 140,000 clones; roughly nine tenths of these occur just once. The top ten constitute 7.1% of the sample. The CDR3 has 13 amino acids, counting the end cysteine and phenylalanine. Just CDR3 DNA is preserved here, 39 bases in frame from base 1. From a lookup of the germline V gene (reference sequence), CDR1 and CDR2 are LNHDA and SQIVND. The trim is 3 bases for V and 8 bases for J, with a gap of 10 bases between the germline ends.

The chain links TRBV19 with TRBJ1-4; the D gene is possibly TRBD1, with 5 bases matching. This TCR was sampled from a man aged 18 to 30 in good health. The sequenced sample was blood. The nucleotides read TGTGCCAGTAGTATCGGGGGGATGGAAAAACTGTTTTTT. Its translation reads: CASSIGGMEKLFF.